This TCR beta chain was sequenced in a study of technical replicates of blood from a handful of donors. From germline, CDR1 is SGHNT and CDR2 YYREEE (reference sequence). Trimming cost V 0 bases and J 9 bases, with 9 bases left between them. The CDR3 consists of 12 residues. Libraries were prepared by immunoSEQ multiplex PCR; TCRdb keeps only in-frame clonotypes and omits some of them. The table has approximately 76,000 clones, about 91% seen once. The sample was T cells isolated from PBMCs. The clonotype was recovered from a human donor in good health. This sequence joins TRBV5-4 and TRBJ1-1; weak D call: TRBD1 (6 bases). Here the CDR3 reads CASSLEQGKAFF. In DNA, the CDR3 is TGTGCCAGCAGCTTGGAACAGGGTAAAGCTTTCTTT.